This passage covers 20 T cell receptor beta chains from one sample sequenced in a study of shared clonotypes between healthy human individuals. Data came from immunoSEQ multiplex PCR; TCRdb stores just in-frame clones and leaves some out. The sample shows some 2,000,000 clones, approximately 94% of them seen only once. Sequenced material: naive CD4+ T cells sorted from blood. The subset denotes: CD45RA+ positively selected. These receptors were taken from a man aged 18 to 30 in good health.

A remark on this clone: Within the sample, other DNA sequences also encode this same CDR3. The chain employs TRBV5-1 and TRBJ2-5; D uncertain. The V end lost 0 bases, the J end lost 2 bases, and 8 bases lay between the germline ends. The CDR3 spans 14 residues. Germline CDR1 is SGHRS and CDR2 is YFSETQ. The CDR3 nucleotides read TGCGCCAGCAGCTTGGCGACTGTTCAAGAGACCCAGTACTTC. Translated: CASSLATVQETQYF.

V gene TRBV6-1 combines with J gene TRBJ2-5; D might be TRBD1 or TRBD2, each matching 5 bases. The length of the CDR3 is 14 residues. Germline lookup yields CDR1 MNHNS and CDR2 SASEGT. The ends were cut back, 4 bases at V and 5 bases at J, with 14 bases in the middle. CDR3 sequence (DNA): TGTGCCAGCAGTGTGGGGGATGCGCGGGAGACCCAGTACTTC. Translated, it gives CASSVGDARETQYF.

This clone occurred once. The chain carries TRBV7-9 and TRBJ1-4, with unresolved D. The germline CDR1 and CDR2 sequences are SEHNR and FQNEAQ (reference sequence). V lost 1 base to trimming and J lost 8 bases, with 17 bases between them. There are 16 residues in the CDR3. The CDR3 region is CASSLGSLHGKEKLFF. CDR3 DNA sequence: TGTGCCAGCAGCTTAGGGTCTCTCCATGGGAAGGAAAAACTGTTTTTT.

This clone appeared a single time. This chain joins TRBV5-6 and TRBJ1-6; no firm D call. V shed 1 base and J shed 6 bases, with 11 bases lying between them. The CDR3 contains 15 residues. Germline CDR1 reads SGHDT; CDR2 reads YYEEEE. Written as DNA, the CDR3 is TGTGCCAGCAGCTTGTTTTTACAGAGTAATTCACCCCTCCACTTT. It specifies CASSLFLQSNSPLHF. The complete variable domain, with remaining parts taken from reference TRBV5-6 and TRBJ1-6, reads DAGVTQSPTHLIKTRGQQVTLRCSPKSGHDTVSWYQQALGQGPQFIFQYYEEEERQRGNFPDRFSGHQFPNYSSELNVNALLLGDSALYLCASSLFLQSNSPLHFGNGTRLTVT.

The genes are TRBV6-1 and TRBJ1-1; 7 positions match TRBD1. With V trimmed by 7 bases and J by 4 bases, 9 bases remained unmatched. CDR1 is MNHNS, CDR2 SASEGT, per germline. The CDR3 extends over 14 amino acids. The CDR3 loop reads CASNTQGPGTEAFF. The CDR3 nucleotides read TGTGCCAGCAATACACAGGGGCCGGGCACTGAAGCTTTCTTT.

On this clone itself: At the DNA level, this CDR3 is encoded by other sequences in the same sample as well. J is TRBJ2-7 and V is TRBV20-1; D ambiguous. This CDR3 comprises 11 residues. With 4 bases removed from V and 4 bases from J, the gap between germline ends came to 8 bases. CDR1 and CDR2 (germline): DFQATT, SNEGSKA (reference sequence). The CDR3 sequence is CSATREYEQYF. The CDR3 DNA sequence: TGCAGTGCTACCCGCGAGTACGAGCAGTACTTC.

This rearrangement joins TRBV7-2 to TRBJ2-7, with 8 positions matching TRBD2. The V segment lost 1 base and the J segment 0 bases; nucleotides outside the gene matches: 5. This CDR3 spans 16 amino acids. Germline V gives CDR1 SGHTA, CDR2 FQGNSA. The CDR3 nucleotides are TGTGCCAGCAGCTTAGAACTAGCGGTACACTCCTACGAGCAGTACTTC. Amino acid sequence: CASSLELAVHSYEQYF.

The CDR3 DNA is TGTGCCAGCAGTCCTGACAGGCTAAGCAATCAGCCCCAGCATTTT. Translated: CASSPDRLSNQPQHF. The chain combines TRBV6-1 with TRBJ1-5; weak D call: TRBD1 (6 bases). V dropped 5 bases and J dropped 1 base, with 12 bases sitting between them. Per germline, CDR1 MNHNS and CDR2 SASEGT. CDR3 length: 15 amino acids.

The chain combines TRBV5-1 with TRBJ2-7, with TRBD2 as a possible D gene (7 bases). V lost 4 bases to trimming and J lost 1 base, with 18 bases between them. The CDR3 is made up of 16 amino acids. Germline V gene data show CDR1 as SGHRS and CDR2 as YFSETQ. The CDR3 loop is CASSLGRGTFSYEQYF. The CDR3 nucleotides are TGCGCCAGCAGCCTAGGGCGGGGGACATTTTCCTACGAGCAGTACTTC.

J is TRBJ2-7 and V is TRBV13; the D is unclear. V lost 5 bases and J 9 bases, leaving 17 bases between the germline ends. There are 13 residues in the CDR3. CDR1 is PRHDT, CDR2 FYEKMQ, per germline (reference sequence). CDR3 in DNA: TGTGCCAGCAGCCCCCATAGAAACGGTGGGCAGTACTTC. Its translation: CASSPHRNGGQYF.

J is TRBJ2-3 and V is TRBV10-3; no definite D call. Per germline, CDR1 ENHRY and CDR2 SYGVKD. The CDR3 runs to 14 residues. Trimming took 2 bases from V and 0 from J, leaving 6 bases between them. The CDR3 DNA reads TGTGCCATCAGTGAGACGTCTAGCACAGATACGCAGTATTTT. This encodes CAISETSSTDTQYF.

This chain uses TRBV29-1 with TRBJ2-7; D may be TRBD1 or TRBD2 (6 bases each). The germline V gene has CDR1 SQVTM and CDR2 ANQGSEA. Trimming cost V 4 bases and J 6 bases, with 16 bases left between them. The CDR3 extends over 13 amino acids. CDR3 loop: CSVVVGGGGEQYF. As DNA, the CDR3 is TGCAGCGTTGTGGTAGGGGGAGGAGGCGAGCAGTACTTC.

The rearrangement joins TRBV14 to TRBJ1-2; no reliable D call. This CDR3 is 15 amino acids long. V gave up 0 bases and J gave up 8 bases, with 16 bases separating them. The germline CDR1 and CDR2 sequences are SGHDN and FVKESK. CDR3 in amino acids: CASSQDPSGTGGYTF. CDR3 bases: TGTGCCAGCAGCCAAGACCCCTCCGGCACGGGGGGCTACACCTTC.

The chain uses TRBV7-2 and TRBJ2-7, with D maybe TRBD2 (5 bases). CDR3 length equals 15 residues. Trimming cost V 1 base and J 0 bases, with 10 bases left between them. The germline V gene encodes CDR1 SGHTA and CDR2 FQGNSA. CDR3 nucleotide sequence: TGTGCCAGCAGCTTAGGGGCGGGTACCTCCTACGAGCAGTACTTC. Its protein product is CASSLGAGTSYEQYF.

This chain connects TRBV6-1 to TRBJ1-2; TRBD1 agrees at 10 bases. The V segment lost 0 bases and the J segment 8 bases; nucleotides outside the gene matches: 15. Germline CDR1 is MNHNS and CDR2 is SASEGT. The CDR3 length is 18 residues. CDR3 nucleotide sequence: TGTGCCAGCAGTGAAGCACCTCGGGGACAGGGGCGCCGGGGGGGCTACACCTTC. Protein sequence: CASSEAPRGQGRRGGYTF.

A single count supports this clone. J is TRBJ2-1 and V is TRBV7-3; D gene ambiguous. Germline CDR1 SGHTA, CDR2 FQGTGA. The CDR3 runs to 14 residues. Trimming removed 0 bases from V and 4 bases from J, with 7 bases in between. The CDR3 region has the DNA TGTGCCAGCAGCTTAACAGGCCAATACAATGAGCAGTTCTTC. This gives the protein CASSLTGQYNEQFF.

The rearrangement uses TRBV25-1 and TRBJ1-4; the D is unclear. V was cut by 8 bases and J by 7 bases, with 17 bases left in between. Per germline, CDR1 MGHDK and CDR2 SYGVNS. The CDR3 contains 14 residues. CDR3 residues: CASSRGDVIEKLFF. For the CDR3, the DNA is TGTGCCAGCTCTCGCGGGGATGTCATTGAAAAACTGTTTTTT. Drawing the rest from reference TRBV25-1 and TRBJ1-4, the complete variable domain is EADIYQTPRYLVIGTGKKITLECSQTMGHDKMYWYQQDPGMELHLIHYSYGVNSTEKGDLSSESTVSRIRTEHFPLTLESARPSHTSQYLCASSRGDVIEKLFFGSGTQLSVL.

The chain couples TRBV19 to TRBJ2-1, with 12 bases identical to TRBD2. This CDR3 spans 19 amino acids. The ends lost 6 bases at V and 3 bases at J; junction bases unmatched: 15. Germline V gene data show CDR1 as LNHDA and CDR2 as SQIVND (reference sequence). CDR3 sequence (DNA): TGTGCCAGTAGCTATGCACTAGCGGGAGGCCGAAGACTCTACAATGAGCAGTTCTTC. Translated, it gives CASSYALAGGRRLYNEQFF. The entire variable domain, with the rest obtained from reference TRBV19 and TRBJ2-1, is as follows: DGGITQSPKYLFRKEGQNVTLSCEQNLNHDAMYWYRQDPGQGLRLIYYSQIVNDFQKGDIAEGYSVSREKKESFPLTVTSAQKNPTAFYLCASSYALAGGRRLYNEQFFGPGTRLTVL.

The chain carries TRBV5-4 and TRBJ1-2; 8 bases match TRBD1. Looked up from germline, CDR1 is SGHNT and CDR2 is YYREEE (reference sequence). V was clipped by 4 bases and J by 6 bases; unmatched bases: 5. This CDR3 comprises 13 residues. CDR3 sequence: CASSVGQEDGYTF. CDR3 DNA: TGTGCCAGCAGCGTGGGACAGGAGGATGGCTACACCTTC.

The chain recombines TRBV19 with TRBJ2-7; possible D gene TRBD1, 5 bases. The CDR3 totals 13 residues. Germline V CDR1 and CDR2: LNHDA, SQIVND (reference sequence). V was shortened by 6 bases and J by 0 bases, with 9 bases between the two germline ends. The CDR3 DNA is TGTGCCAGTAGACAGGCAAGCTCCTACGAGCAGTACTTC. Translated, it gives CASRQASSYEQYF.